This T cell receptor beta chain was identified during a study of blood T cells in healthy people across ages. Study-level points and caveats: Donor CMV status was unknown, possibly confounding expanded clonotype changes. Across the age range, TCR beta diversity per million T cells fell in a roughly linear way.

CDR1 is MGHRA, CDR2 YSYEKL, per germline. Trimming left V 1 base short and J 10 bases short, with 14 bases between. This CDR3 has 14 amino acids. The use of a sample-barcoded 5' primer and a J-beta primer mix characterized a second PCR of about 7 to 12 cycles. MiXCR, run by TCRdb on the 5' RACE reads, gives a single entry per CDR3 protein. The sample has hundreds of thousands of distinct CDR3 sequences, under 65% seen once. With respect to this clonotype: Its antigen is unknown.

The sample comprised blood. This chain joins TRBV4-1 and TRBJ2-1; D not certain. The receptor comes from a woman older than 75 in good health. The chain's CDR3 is CASSQVKLPMEQFF. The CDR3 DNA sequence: TGCGCCAGCAGCCAAGTCAAACTACCGATGGAGCAGTTCTTC.